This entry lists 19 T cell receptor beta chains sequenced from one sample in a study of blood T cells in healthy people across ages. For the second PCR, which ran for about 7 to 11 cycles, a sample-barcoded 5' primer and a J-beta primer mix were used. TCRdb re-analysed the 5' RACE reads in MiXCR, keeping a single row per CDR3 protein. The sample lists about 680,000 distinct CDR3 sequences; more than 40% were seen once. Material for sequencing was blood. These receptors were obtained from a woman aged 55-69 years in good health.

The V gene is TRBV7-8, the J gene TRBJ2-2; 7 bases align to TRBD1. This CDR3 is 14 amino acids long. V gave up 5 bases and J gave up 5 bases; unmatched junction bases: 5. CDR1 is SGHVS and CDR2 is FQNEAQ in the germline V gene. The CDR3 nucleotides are TGTGCCAGCAGCCGGGACAGCAAGACCGGGGAGCTGTTTTTT. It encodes CASSRDSKTGELFF.

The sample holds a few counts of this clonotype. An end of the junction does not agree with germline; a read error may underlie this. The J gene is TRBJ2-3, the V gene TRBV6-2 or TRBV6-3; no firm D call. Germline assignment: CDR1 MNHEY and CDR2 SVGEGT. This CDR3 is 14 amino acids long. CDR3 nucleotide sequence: TGTGCCGGCAGCCATCAGAAAGGAGCAGATACGCAGTATTTT. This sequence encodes CAGSHQKGADTQYF.

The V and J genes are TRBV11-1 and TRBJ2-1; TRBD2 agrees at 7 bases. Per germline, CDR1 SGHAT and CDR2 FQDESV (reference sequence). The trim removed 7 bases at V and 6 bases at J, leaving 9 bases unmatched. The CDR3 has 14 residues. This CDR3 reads CASKRSSGANEQFF. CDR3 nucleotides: TGTGCCAGCAAAAGGTCCAGCGGGGCCAATGAGCAGTTCTTC. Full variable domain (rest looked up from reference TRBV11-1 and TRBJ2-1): EAEVAQSPRYKITEKSQAVAFWCDPISGHATLYWYRQILGQGPELLVQFQDESVVDDSQLPKDRFSAERLKGVDSTLKIQPAELGDSAMYLCASKRSSGANEQFFGPGTRLTVL.

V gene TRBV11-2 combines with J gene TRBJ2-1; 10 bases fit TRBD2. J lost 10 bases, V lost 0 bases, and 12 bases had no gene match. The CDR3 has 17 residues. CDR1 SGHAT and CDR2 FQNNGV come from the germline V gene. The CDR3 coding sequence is TGTGCCAGCAGCTTAGATGTAGAACTAGCGGGATTCAGGGAGCAGTTCTTC. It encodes CASSLDVELAGFREQFF.

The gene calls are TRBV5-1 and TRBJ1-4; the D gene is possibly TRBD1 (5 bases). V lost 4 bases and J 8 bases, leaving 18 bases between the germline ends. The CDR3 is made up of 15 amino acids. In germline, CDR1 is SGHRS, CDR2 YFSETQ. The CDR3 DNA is TGCGCCAGCAGCCCACTGGGGGGATCCGGCGAAAAACTGTTTTTT. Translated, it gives CASSPLGGSGEKLFF.

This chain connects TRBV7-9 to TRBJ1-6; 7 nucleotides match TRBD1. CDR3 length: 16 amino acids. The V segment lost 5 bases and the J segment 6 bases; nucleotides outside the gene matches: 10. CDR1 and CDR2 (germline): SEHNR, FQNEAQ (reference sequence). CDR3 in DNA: TGTGCCAGCAGCAGACGACAGGGAACAGTTAATTCACCCCTCCACTTT. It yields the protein CASSRRQGTVNSPLHF.

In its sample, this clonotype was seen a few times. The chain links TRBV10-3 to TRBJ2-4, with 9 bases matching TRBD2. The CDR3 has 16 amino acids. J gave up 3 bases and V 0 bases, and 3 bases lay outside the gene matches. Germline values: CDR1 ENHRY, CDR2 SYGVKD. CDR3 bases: TGTGCCATCAGTGAGTCTGCGGGAGGGAGCAAAAACATTCAGTACTTC. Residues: CAISESAGGSKNIQYF.

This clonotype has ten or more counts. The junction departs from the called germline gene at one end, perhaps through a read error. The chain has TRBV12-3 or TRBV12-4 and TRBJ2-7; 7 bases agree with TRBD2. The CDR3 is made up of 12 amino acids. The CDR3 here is CASSLAGGEQYF. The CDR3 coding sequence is TGTGCCAGCAGCTTAGCGGGCGGTGAGCAGTACTTC.

As DNA, the CDR3 is TGTGCCAGCAGCCAAGATGGTGCCGGCGGCGAGCAGTACTTC. Protein product: CASSQDGAGGEQYF. The chain has TRBV3-1 and TRBJ2-7; D gene uncertain. Germline CDR1 and CDR2: LGHDT and YNNKEL (reference sequence). The CDR3 contains 14 residues. The V gene lost 0 bases and the J gene lost 6 bases, with 12 bases spanning the gap.

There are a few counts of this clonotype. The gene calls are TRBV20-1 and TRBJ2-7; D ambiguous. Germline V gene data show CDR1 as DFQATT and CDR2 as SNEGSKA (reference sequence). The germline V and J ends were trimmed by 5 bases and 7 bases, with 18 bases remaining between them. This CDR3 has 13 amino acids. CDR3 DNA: TGCAGTGCTTCCCATGGGCCTTCTCGGGAGCAGTACTTC. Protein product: CSASHGPSREQYF.

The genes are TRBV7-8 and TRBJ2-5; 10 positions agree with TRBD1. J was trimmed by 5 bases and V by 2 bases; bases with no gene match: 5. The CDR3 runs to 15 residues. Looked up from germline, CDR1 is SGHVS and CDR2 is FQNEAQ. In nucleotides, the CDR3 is TGTGCCAGCAGCTTAACGGGACAGGGGAGGGAGACCCAGTACTTC. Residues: CASSLTGQGRETQYF.

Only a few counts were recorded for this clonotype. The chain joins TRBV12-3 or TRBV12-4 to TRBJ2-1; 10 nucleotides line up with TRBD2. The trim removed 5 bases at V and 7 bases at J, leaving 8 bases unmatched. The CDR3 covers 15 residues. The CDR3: CASSDSGRARNEQFF. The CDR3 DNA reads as TGTGCCAGCAGTGACAGCGGGAGGGCCCGGAATGAGCAGTTCTTC.

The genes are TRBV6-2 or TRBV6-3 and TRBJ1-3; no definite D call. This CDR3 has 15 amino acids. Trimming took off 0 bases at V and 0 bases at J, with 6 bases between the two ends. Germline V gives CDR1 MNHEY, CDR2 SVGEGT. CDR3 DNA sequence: TGTGCCAGCAGTTACTCGAAGGTCTCTGGAAACACCATATATTTT. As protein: CASSYSKVSGNTIYF.

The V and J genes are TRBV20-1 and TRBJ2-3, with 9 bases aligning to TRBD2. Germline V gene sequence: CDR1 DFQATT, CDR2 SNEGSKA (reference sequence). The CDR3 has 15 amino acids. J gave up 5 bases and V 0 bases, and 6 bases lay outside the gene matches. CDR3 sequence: CSARDPREGGDTQYF. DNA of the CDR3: TGCAGTGCTAGAGATCCGCGGGAGGGAGGAGATACGCAGTATTTT.

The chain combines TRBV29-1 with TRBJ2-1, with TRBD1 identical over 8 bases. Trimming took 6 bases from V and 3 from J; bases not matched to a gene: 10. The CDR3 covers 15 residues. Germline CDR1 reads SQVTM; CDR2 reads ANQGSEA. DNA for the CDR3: TGCAGCGTACGTTACAGGGGGGAGTTCTACAATGAGCAGTTCTTC. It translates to CSVRYRGEFYNEQFF.

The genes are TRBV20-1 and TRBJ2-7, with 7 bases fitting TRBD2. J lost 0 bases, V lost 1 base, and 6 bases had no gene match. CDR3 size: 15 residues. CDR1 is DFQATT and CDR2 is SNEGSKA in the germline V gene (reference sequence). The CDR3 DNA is TGCAGTGCTAGAGCGCAGCGGGACCTCTCCTACGAGCAGTACTTC. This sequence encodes CSARAQRDLSYEQYF.

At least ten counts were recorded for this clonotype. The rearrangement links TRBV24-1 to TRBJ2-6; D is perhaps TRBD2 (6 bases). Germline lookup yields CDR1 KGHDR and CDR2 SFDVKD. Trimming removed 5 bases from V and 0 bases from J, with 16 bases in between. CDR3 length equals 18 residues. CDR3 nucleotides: TGTGCCACCAGTGGCCCTAGCGATCCTAGCTCTGGGGCCAACGTCCTGACTTTC. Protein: CATSGPSDPSSGANVLTF.

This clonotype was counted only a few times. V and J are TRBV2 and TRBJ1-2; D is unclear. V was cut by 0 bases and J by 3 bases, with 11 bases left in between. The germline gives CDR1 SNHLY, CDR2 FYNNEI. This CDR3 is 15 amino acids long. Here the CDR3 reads CASSEAVKPDYGYTF. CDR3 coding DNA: TGTGCCAGCAGTGAAGCTGTCAAACCCGACTATGGCTACACCTTC.

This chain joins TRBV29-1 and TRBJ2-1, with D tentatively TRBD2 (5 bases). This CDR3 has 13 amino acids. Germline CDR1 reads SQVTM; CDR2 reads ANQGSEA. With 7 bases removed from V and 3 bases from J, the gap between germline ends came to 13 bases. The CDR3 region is CSAGKGSYNEQFF. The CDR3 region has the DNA TGCAGCGCCGGGAAAGGGAGCTACAATGAGCAGTTCTTC.